These 4 T cell receptor beta chains were sequenced from one sample in a study of blood T cells in healthy people across ages. The authors ran a second PCR of about 6 to 11 cycles using a sample-barcoded 5' primer and a J-beta primer mix. TCRdb re-analysed the 5' RACE reads in MiXCR, keeping a single row per CDR3 protein. The sample consists of hundreds of thousands of distinct CDR3 sequences, about 45% of them appearing once. Specimen: blood. These receptors were collected from a man older than 75 in good health.

About this clonotype: At one end the junction does not follow the germline gene, possibly because of a read error. The chain carries TRBV4-1 and TRBJ2-5; 9 bases line up with TRBD1. CDR1 and CDR2 from the germline V gene are MGHRA and YSYEKL. The CDR3 length is 15 residues. The CDR3 protein is CASSSGQGDMETKYF. The CDR3 nucleotides read TGCGCCAGCAGCTCGGGACAGGGTGATATGGAGACCAAGTACTTC.

This clonotype has more than one count but fewer than ten. The chain is built from TRBV12-3 or TRBV12-4 and TRBJ2-5; D unclear. This CDR3 is built from 13 residues. Trimming cost V 8 bases and J 0 bases, with 10 bases left between them. CDR3 residues: CASGLKYQETQYF. For the CDR3, the DNA is TGTGCCAGCGGCTTGAAATACCAAGAGACCCAGTACTTC.

This chain joins TRBV2 and TRBJ1-5; possible D gene TRBD1, 6 bases. Trimming removed 3 bases at V and 7 bases at J, with 10 bases between. This CDR3 has 13 amino acids. Per the germline V gene, CDR1 is SNHLY and CDR2 is FYNNEI. This CDR3 is CASSDQGFQPQHF. CDR3 coding DNA: TGTGCCAGCAGTGACCAGGGGTTCCAGCCCCAGCATTTT.

Only a few counts were recorded for this clonotype. The chain combines TRBV28 with TRBJ2-6, with TRBD1 as a possible D gene (6 bases). With 6 bases removed from V and 0 bases from J, the gap between germline ends came to 12 bases. CDR1 MDHEN and CDR2 SYDVKM come from the germline V gene. The CDR3 covers 16 residues. For the CDR3, the DNA is TGTGCCAGCAGAGAGACAGGACACTCTGGGGCCAACGTCCTGACTTTC. Translating it yields CASRETGHSGANVLTF.